The 25 T cell receptor beta chains below come from one sample, sequenced in a study of monozygotic twins with inflammatory bowel disease. TCRdb reprocessed the 5' RACE reads; each CDR3 protein has one entry and no DNA is given. This repertoire includes 90,000 to 110,000 distinct CDR3 sequences. Sequencing used blood. The source is a human donor with ulcerative colitis or Crohn's disease, or a healthy co-twin of an affected twin (not recorded which).

This CDR3 is CASSLEVQRSGNTIYF. The rearrangement joins TRBV5-1 to TRBJ1-3. Per the germline V gene, CDR1 is SGHRS and CDR2 is YFSETQ. This CDR3 comprises 16 residues.

The rearrangement uses TRBV15 and TRBJ2-7; TCRdb designates TRBD1, a call that cannot be tested without DNA. Germline assignment: CDR1 LNHNV and CDR2 YYDKDF (reference sequence). This CDR3 has 16 amino acids. CDR3 loop: CATSRQSARTGVEQYF. Supplemented by reference TRBV15 and TRBJ2-7, the full variable domain reads DAMVIQNPRYQVTQFGKPVTLSCSQTLNHNVMYWYQQKSSQAPKLLFHYYDKDFNNEADTPDNFQSRRPNTSFCFLDIRSPGLGDTAMYLCATSRQSARTGVEQYFGPGTRLTVT.

The rearrangement joins TRBV20-1 to TRBJ1-5. CDR3 size: 14 residues. The germline V gene has CDR1 DFQATT and CDR2 SNEGSKA (reference sequence). The CDR3 sequence: CSAPLGQPNQPQHF.

The chain links TRBV4-3 to TRBJ2-1; the D gene TCRdb calls, TRBD1, cannot be checked with no DNA. This CDR3 contains 16 residues. Germline CDR1 LGHNA, CDR2 YSLEER. The CDR3 loop is CASSQDLQGPYNEQFF.

This sequence joins TRBV7-2 and TRBJ2-5; TCRdb's D call, TRBD1, is unchecked because there is no DNA. The CDR3 consists of 12 residues. Germline CDR1 and CDR2: SGHTA and FQGNSA. The chain's CDR3 is CASSSRVRSQYF.

The rearrangement links TRBV25-1 to TRBJ2-4; checking the TCRdb D call of TRBD1 is not possible without DNA. Germline CDR1 MGHDK, CDR2 SYGVNS. The length of the CDR3 is 16 residues. The CDR3 region is CASSEWGAEAKNIQYF.

The chain is built from TRBV2 and TRBJ2-5; TCRdb outputs TRBD1, but without DNA this stays unchecked. CDR3 size: 15 residues. CDR1 is SNHLY and CDR2 is FYNNEI in the germline V gene. CDR3 sequence: CASSTPQQYRETQYF. Based on the CDR3 plus reference TRBV2 and TRBJ2-5, the full variable domain is EPEVTQTPSHQVTQMGQEVILRCVPISNHLYFYWYRQILGQKVEFLVSFYNNEISEKSEIFDDQFSVERPDGSNFTLKIRSTKLEDSAMYFCASSTPQQYRETQYFGPGTRLLVL.

The V gene is TRBV11-2, the J gene TRBJ2-3. CDR1 is SGHAT and CDR2 is FQNNGV in the germline V gene. The CDR3 is made up of 17 amino acids. The CDR3 protein is CASSPNPMGYYTDTQYF.

V gene TRBV5-1 combines with J gene TRBJ2-7. The V gene's germline CDR1 is SGHRS and CDR2 YFSETQ. CDR3 length: 13 amino acids. The CDR3 protein is CASSFFGDYEQYF.

This rearrangement joins TRBV7-2 to TRBJ1-1; TCRdb returns TRBD1, unconfirmable since there is no DNA. The CDR3 is made up of 15 amino acids. Per the germline V gene, CDR1 is SGHTA and CDR2 is FQGNSA. The CDR3 sequence: CASSYNGGMNTEAFF.

The chain recombines TRBV20-1 with TRBJ1-2; TCRdb gives TRBD1 as the D gene, but with no DNA this cannot be confirmed. Germline V lookup: CDR1 DFQATT, CDR2 SNEGSKA (reference sequence). This CDR3 has 16 residues. The CDR3 sequence is CSARGGVAASLGGYTF.

The chain employs TRBV29-1 and TRBJ1-1; TCRdb proposes TRBD1, but this gene call is untestable without DNA. The CDR3 contains 14 residues. The V gene's germline CDR1 is SQVTM and CDR2 ANQGSEA. CDR3 loop: CSVEEQTGATEAFF.

The CDR3 loop is CSARDSGGTGLEQFF. This sequence joins TRBV20-1 and TRBJ2-1; the TCRdb call, TRBD1, lacks DNA for checking. Germline CDR1 DFQATT, CDR2 SNEGSKA (reference sequence). CDR3 length equals 15 residues.

The CDR3 protein is CASRQGDPYEQYF. The chain couples TRBV5-1 to TRBJ2-7; TCRdb gives TRBD1 as the D gene, but with no DNA this cannot be confirmed. Germline V gene data show CDR1 as SGHRS and CDR2 as YFSETQ. The CDR3 contains 13 residues.

This chain uses TRBV25-1 with TRBJ2-7; TCRdb's D call of TRBD1 is untestable without DNA. The germline V gene has CDR1 MGHDK and CDR2 SYGVNS. The CDR3 sequence is 14 residues long. The CDR3: CASHPPGRYYEQYF.

The chain employs TRBV20-1 and TRBJ2-1; TCRdb names TRBD1, which stays unverified in the absence of DNA. This CDR3 has 12 amino acids. CDR1 DFQATT and CDR2 SNEGSKA come from the germline V gene (reference sequence). CDR3 loop: CSAWAGRNEQFF.

This chain uses TRBV29-1 with TRBJ2-7; TCRdb's D call, TRBD2, is unchecked because there is no DNA. The CDR3 has 14 amino acids. CDR1 and CDR2 from the germline V gene are SQVTM and ANQGSEA. The CDR3 sequence is CSAAGLAGIYEQYF.

This chain connects TRBV7-3 to TRBJ2-1; checking the TCRdb D call of TRBD1 is not possible without DNA. The CDR3 covers 15 residues. Germline V CDR1 and CDR2: SGHTA, FQGTGA. The CDR3 protein is CASSFAGAHNNEQFF.

The chain links TRBV4-3 to TRBJ1-5. The CDR3 spans 16 residues. CDR1 LGHNA and CDR2 YSLEER come from the germline V gene. The CDR3 here is CASSQDFGGRNQPQHF.

V gene TRBV29-1 combines with J gene TRBJ2-2; TCRdb lists TRBD1, though no DNA is available to test this call. The CDR3 extends over 14 amino acids. CDR1 and CDR2 (germline): SQVTM, ANQGSEA. The CDR3 protein is CSVEGELDTGELFF.

The gene calls are TRBV12-3 or TRBV12-4 and TRBJ2-2; the TRBD1 assignment by TCRdb is unverifiable without DNA. The length of the CDR3 is 18 residues. The CDR3 protein is CASSHLYWGIPNTGELFF.

The chain uses TRBV12-3 or TRBV12-4 and TRBJ1-4; there is no DNA to check the TCRdb D call of TRBD1. The CDR3 is made up of 17 amino acids. CDR3 region: CASSLYGRGLTSEKLFF.

The gene calls are TRBV11-1 and TRBJ2-7; TCRdb designates TRBD2, a call that cannot be tested without DNA. This CDR3 is built from 15 residues. Germline V gene lookup returns CDR1 SGHAT and CDR2 FQDESV (reference sequence). The CDR3 protein is CASSLIAGGLYEQYF.

V is TRBV20-1 and J is TRBJ1-6; the D call from TCRdb, TRBD1, cannot be confirmed without DNA. CDR1 is DFQATT, CDR2 SNEGSKA, per germline (reference sequence). This CDR3 contains 17 residues. The CDR3 loop is CSARDGDRGINNSPLHF.

This rearrangement joins TRBV4-2 to TRBJ2-7; TCRdb picks TRBD2, but there is no DNA to check that call. Per germline, CDR1 LGHNA and CDR2 YNFKEQ. This CDR3 spans 19 amino acids. CDR3 sequence: CASSQDPQLAGGQIYEQYF.